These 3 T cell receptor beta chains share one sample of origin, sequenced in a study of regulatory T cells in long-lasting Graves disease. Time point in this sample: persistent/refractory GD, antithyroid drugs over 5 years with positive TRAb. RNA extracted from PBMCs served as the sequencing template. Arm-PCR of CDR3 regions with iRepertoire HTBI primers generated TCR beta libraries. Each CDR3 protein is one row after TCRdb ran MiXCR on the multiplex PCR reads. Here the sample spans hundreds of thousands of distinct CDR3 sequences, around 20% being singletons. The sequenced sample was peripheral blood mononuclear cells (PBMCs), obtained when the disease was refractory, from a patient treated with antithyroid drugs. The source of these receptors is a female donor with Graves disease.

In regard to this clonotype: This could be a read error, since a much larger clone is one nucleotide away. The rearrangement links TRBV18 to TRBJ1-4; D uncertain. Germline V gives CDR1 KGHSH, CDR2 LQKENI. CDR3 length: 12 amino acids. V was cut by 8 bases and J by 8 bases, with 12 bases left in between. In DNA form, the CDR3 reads TGTGCCAGCCCAGAGTCGGGCGAAAAACTGTTTTTT. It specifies CASPESGEKLFF.

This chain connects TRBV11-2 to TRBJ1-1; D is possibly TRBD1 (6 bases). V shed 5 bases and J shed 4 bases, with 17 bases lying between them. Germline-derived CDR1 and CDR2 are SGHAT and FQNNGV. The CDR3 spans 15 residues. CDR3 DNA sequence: TGTGCCAGCAGCCAAGGGGGGATCACGAGCACTGAAGCTTTCTTT. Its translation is CASSQGGITSTEAFF.

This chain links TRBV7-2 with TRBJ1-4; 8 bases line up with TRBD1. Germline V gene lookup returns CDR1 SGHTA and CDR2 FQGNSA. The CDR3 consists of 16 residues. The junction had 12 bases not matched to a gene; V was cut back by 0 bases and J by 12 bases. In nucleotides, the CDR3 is TGTGCCAGCAGCTTAGCTGTCACGGCAGGGGGCCCCGAACTGTTTTTT. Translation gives CASSLAVTAGGPELFF.